Below, 23 T cell receptor beta chains from the same sample are listed, as sequenced in a study of cytomegalovirus exposure and HLA in healthy donors. Primers: 60 Vbeta forward and 13 Jbeta reverse. Profiled with immunoSEQ multiplex PCR; TCRdb holds only in-frame clones, not every one. The top ten hold under 7% of the sample, which has roughly 61,000 clones, more than 70% seen once. The sample taken for sequencing was PBMCs. All receptors derive from a male donor in good health and CMV-seronegative.

The chain recombines TRBV7-6 with TRBJ2-3, with 9 bases matching TRBD2. The V segment lost 4 bases and the J segment 3 bases; nucleotides outside the gene matches: 8. This CDR3 is 16 amino acids long. Germline V lookup: CDR1 SGHVS, CDR2 FNYEAQ. CDR3 residues: CASSSLQGLATDTQYF. The CDR3 coding sequence is TGTGCCAGCAGCTCCCTTCAGGGACTAGCTACAGATACGCAGTATTTT.

The V gene is TRBV5-4, the J gene TRBJ2-6, with D possibly matching TRBD1 (6 bases). CDR1 and CDR2 (germline): SGHNT, YYREEE (reference sequence). The CDR3 consists of 19 residues. V was cut by 4 bases and J by 0 bases, with 20 bases left in between. The CDR3 loop is CASSIGSGTTFSGANVLTF. In DNA, the CDR3 is TGTGCCAGCAGCATTGGCTCCGGGACAACTTTCTCTGGGGCCAACGTCCTGACTTTC.

This chain links TRBV7-8 with TRBJ1-1; D is ambiguous. Germline V gene data show CDR1 as SGHVS and CDR2 as FQNEAQ. This CDR3 has 15 amino acids. The ends were cut back, 2 bases at V and 0 bases at J, with 10 bases in the middle. The CDR3 protein is CASSLQQPLNTEAFF. Here the CDR3 DNA reads TGTGCCAGCAGCTTACAACAGCCTTTGAACACTGAAGCTTTCTTT.

The chain links TRBV2 to TRBJ1-2; D is unresolved. Trimming stripped 7 bases from V and 1 base from J, with 10 bases between. The CDR3 runs 13 residues. Germline V gene lookup returns CDR1 SNHLY and CDR2 FYNNEI. DNA for the CDR3: TGTGCCAGCAAGGAGGGAGGTAACTATGGCTACACCTTC. Translating it yields CASKEGGNYGYTF.

This sequence joins TRBV6-5 and TRBJ1-2; tentatively, D is TRBD1 (6 bases). The germline gives CDR1 MNHEY, CDR2 SVGAGI. V was cut by 3 bases and J by 4 bases, with 15 bases left in between. The CDR3 runs 15 residues. In nucleotides, the CDR3 is TGTGCCAGCAGTTATAAAGGCAGGGGAATCTATGGCTACACCTTC. It specifies CASSYKGRGIYGYTF.

The rearrangement links TRBV6-5 to TRBJ2-1, with 8 bases that match TRBD1. The germline CDR1 and CDR2 sequences are MNHEY and SVGAGI. V lost 0 bases and J lost 5; bases outside the gene matches: 3. The CDR3 consists of 15 residues. The CDR3 DNA reads TGTGCCAGCAGTTACTCGCAGGGGGCTCACAATGAGCAGTTCTTC. It translates to CASSYSQGAHNEQFF.

The rearrangement joins TRBV2 to TRBJ1-1, with no clear D. Germline V gene data show CDR1 as SNHLY and CDR2 as FYNNEI. The CDR3 length is 15 residues. V gave up 5 bases and J gave up 1 base, with 14 bases separating them. The CDR3 region is CASSLLQVTNTEAFF. The CDR3 nucleotides read TGTGCCAGCAGTCTTTTGCAGGTAACGAACACTGAAGCTTTCTTT.

This sequence joins TRBV5-6 and TRBJ2-7; a possible D gene is TRBD1 (5 bases). CDR1 and CDR2 (germline): SGHDT, YYEEEE. The CDR3 extends over 14 amino acids. Trimming took off 4 bases at V and 0 bases at J, with 11 bases between the two ends. The CDR3 here is CASSTRQGSYEQYF. Here the CDR3 DNA reads TGTGCCAGCAGCACTCGGCAGGGCTCCTACGAGCAGTACTTC.

The chain joins TRBV7-9 to TRBJ2-5, with D possibly TRBD2 on 5 matching bases. The J call is uncertain, as TRBJ2-7 better fits the DNA end. This CDR3 comprises 13 residues. The germline V gene encodes CDR1 SEHNR and CDR2 FQNEAQ (reference sequence). This CDR3 reads CASSRSGEHEQYF. The CDR3 nucleotides are TGTGCCAGCAGCCGTTCCGGGGAACACGAGCAGTACTTC.

The table lists this clone with a few counts. The chain carries TRBV6-1 and TRBJ2-7; D perhaps matches TRBD1 (6 bases). The CDR3 length is 14 residues. Germline CDR1 reads MNHNS; CDR2 reads SASEGT. Deletions cut 10 bases from V and 0 bases from J, with 16 bases between. As DNA, the CDR3 is TGTGCCACCACCCGCCAAGGGGGCTCCTACGAGCAGTACTTC. It codes for CATTRQGGSYEQYF.

This chain connects TRBV9 to TRBJ1-2, with D tentatively TRBD1 (6 bases). Germline CDR1 and CDR2: SGDLS and YYNGEE. The CDR3 is 16 amino acids. The V end lost 0 bases, the J end lost 2 bases, and 14 bases lay between the germline ends. The CDR3 nucleotides are TGTGCCAGCAGCGTAGTAAAGGGGGTGAAAAACTATGGCTACACCTTC. Its protein product is CASSVVKGVKNYGYTF.

This chain joins TRBV5-5 and TRBJ1-2; 9 nucleotides line up with TRBD1. The germline CDR1 and CDR2 sequences are SGHKS and YYEKEE (reference sequence). Losses at the gene ends were 2 bases for V and 1 base for J; bases not matched to a gene: 3. This CDR3 is built from 15 residues. This CDR3 is CASSLPGQGNYGYTF. The CDR3 DNA follows: TGTGCCAGCAGCTTACCGGGACAGGGTAACTATGGCTACACCTTC. Full variable domain (rest looked up from reference TRBV5-5 and TRBJ1-2): DAGVTQSPTHLIKTRGQQVTLRCSPISGHKSVSWYQQVLGQGPQFIFQYYEKEERGRGNFPDRFSARQFPNYSSELNVNALLLGDSALYLCASSLPGQGNYGYTFGSGTRLTVV.

As to this clone: This sample includes further DNA sequences coding for the same CDR3. The rearrangement uses TRBV6-5 and TRBJ1-3; D is ambiguous. V was trimmed by 3 bases and J by 4 bases, leaving 7 bases between them. Germline lookup yields CDR1 MNHEY and CDR2 SVGAGI. The CDR3 contains 13 residues. The DNA for the CDR3 is TGTGCCAGCAGTTATTCCAGGGGAAACACCATATATTTT. Translating it yields CASSYSRGNTIYF.

The rearrangement joins TRBV6-5 to TRBJ2-2, with D tentatively TRBD2 (5 bases). Germline V gene data show CDR1 as MNHEY and CDR2 as SVGAGI. The CDR3 is made up of 11 amino acids. V lost 6 bases, J lost 8 bases, and 7 bases lay in between. DNA of the CDR3: TGTGCCAGCAGCCGGGAAGGGGAGCTGTTTTTT. It specifies CASSREGELFF.

The chain has TRBV5-1 and TRBJ1-1; 12 bases are shared with TRBD1. The CDR3 covers 16 residues. Germline lookup yields CDR1 SGHRS and CDR2 YFSETQ. V lost 5 bases, J lost 1 base, and 6 bases stayed unmatched. CDR3 loop: CASRMGQGATNTEAFF. The DNA of the CDR3 is TGCGCCAGCAGAATGGGACAGGGGGCAACGAACACTGAAGCTTTCTTT.

The rearrangement joins TRBV11-1 to TRBJ2-4; 10 bases are shared with TRBD1. Germline-derived CDR1 and CDR2 are SGHAT and FQDESV (reference sequence). There are 16 residues in the CDR3. V lost 5 bases, J lost 2 bases, and 6 bases stayed unmatched. CDR3 DNA sequence: TGTGCCAGCAGCCCCAGACAGGGGGCATCCAAAAACATTCAGTACTTC. Protein product: CASSPRQGASKNIQYF. Full variable domain (rest looked up from reference TRBV11-1 and TRBJ2-4): EAEVAQSPRYKITEKSQAVAFWCDPISGHATLYWYRQILGQGPELLVQFQDESVVDDSQLPKDRFSAERLKGVDSTLKIQPAELGDSAMYLCASSPRQGASKNIQYFGAGTRLSVL.

This clone occurred a few times. V is TRBV30 and J is TRBJ1-6; the match to TRBD1 covers 8 bases. The germline V gene encodes CDR1 GTSNPN and CDR2 SVGIG (reference sequence). CDR3 length: 13 residues. After removal of 7 bases from V and 8 bases from J, the junction contained 7 bases not matched to a gene. The CDR3 region is CAFDRGSDSPLHF. Written as DNA, the CDR3 is TGTGCCTTCGACAGGGGTTCGGATTCACCCCTCCACTTT.

This sequence joins TRBV18 and TRBJ1-1; TRBD1 matches 7 bases. Germline loops: CDR1 KGHSH, CDR2 LQKENI. This CDR3 region has 14 residues. V shed 3 bases, J shed 4 bases, and the junction held 5 bases outside the gene matches. CDR3 nucleotide sequence: TGTGCCAGCTCACCGCAGGGGGGAGCCACTGAAGCTTTCTTT. It yields the protein CASSPQGGATEAFF.

V is TRBV13 and J is TRBJ1-2; TRBD1 matches at 9 bases. This CDR3 comprises 14 residues. From germline, CDR1 is PRHDT and CDR2 FYEKMQ (reference sequence). Trimming at V came to 3 bases and at J to 7 bases, leaving 6 bases not matched to a gene. CDR3: CASSFKQGAGGYTF. The CDR3 nucleotides read TGTGCCAGCAGCTTCAAACAGGGGGCGGGTGGCTACACCTTC.

The chain's CDR3 is CASRTQGEETQYF. CDR3 in DNA: TGTGCCAGCAGAACCCAGGGGGAAGAGACCCAGTACTTC. The J gene is TRBJ2-5, the V gene TRBV6-5; 7 bases align to TRBD1. Germline loops: CDR1 MNHEY, CDR2 SVGAGI. This CDR3 is 13 amino acids long. Trimming at V came to 6 bases and at J to 3 bases, leaving 4 bases not matched to a gene.

In DNA form, the CDR3 reads TGTGCCAGCAGTTTACCAGGAAACACCATATATTTT. Translating it yields CASSLPGNTIYF. The chain uses TRBV27 and TRBJ1-3; D not resolved. Trimming took 2 bases from V and 4 from J, leaving 3 bases between them. The CDR3 has 12 residues. Germline CDR1 and CDR2: MNHEY and SMNVEV (reference sequence).

The J gene is TRBJ2-7, the V gene TRBV28, with 10 bases that match TRBD2. The V gene's germline CDR1 is MDHEN and CDR2 SYDVKM. CDR3 length equals 17 residues. With 7 bases clipped from V and 5 bases from J, the junction kept 17 bases outside the gene matches. This CDR3 is CASTLLGPSGGMNEQYF. In DNA form, the CDR3 reads TGTGCCAGCACCCTCTTGGGGCCTAGCGGGGGAATGAACGAGCAGTACTTC. Using reference TRBV28 and TRBJ2-7 for the parts outside the CDR3, the full variable domain is DVKVTQSSRYLVKRTGEKVFLECVQDMDHENMFWYRQDPGLGLRLIYFSYDVKMKEKGDIPEGYSVSREKKERFSLILESASTNQTSMYLCASTLLGPSGGMNEQYFGPGTRLTVT.

J is TRBJ2-7 and V is TRBV4-1, with D uncertain. V shed 4 bases and J shed 4 bases, with 11 bases lying between them. Per germline, CDR1 MGHRA and CDR2 YSYEKL. The CDR3 runs 13 residues. In DNA, the CDR3 is TGCGCCAGCAGCCTACAGACCGAATACGAGCAGTACTTC. This translates into CASSLQTEYEQYF.